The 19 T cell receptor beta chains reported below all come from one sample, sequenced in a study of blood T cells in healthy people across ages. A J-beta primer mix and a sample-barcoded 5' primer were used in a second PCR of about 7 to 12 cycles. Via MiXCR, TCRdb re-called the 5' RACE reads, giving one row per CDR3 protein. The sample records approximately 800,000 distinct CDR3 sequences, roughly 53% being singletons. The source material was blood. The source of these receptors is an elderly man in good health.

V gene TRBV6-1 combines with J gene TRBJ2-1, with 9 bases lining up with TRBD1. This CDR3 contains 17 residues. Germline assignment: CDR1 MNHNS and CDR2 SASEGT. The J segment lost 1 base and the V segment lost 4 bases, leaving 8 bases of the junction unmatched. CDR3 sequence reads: CASSVWTGDSSYNEQFF. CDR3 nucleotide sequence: TGTGCCAGCAGTGTCTGGACAGGGGATAGTTCCTACAATGAGCAGTTCTTC.

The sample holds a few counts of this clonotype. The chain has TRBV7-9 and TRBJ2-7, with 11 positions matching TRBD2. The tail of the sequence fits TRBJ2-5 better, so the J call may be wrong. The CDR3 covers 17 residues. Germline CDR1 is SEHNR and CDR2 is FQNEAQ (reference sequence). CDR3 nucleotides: TGTGCCAGCAGCTGGGTAACTAGCGGGAGTGCTTCGGGGACCCAGTACTTC. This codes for CASSWVTSGSASGTQYF.

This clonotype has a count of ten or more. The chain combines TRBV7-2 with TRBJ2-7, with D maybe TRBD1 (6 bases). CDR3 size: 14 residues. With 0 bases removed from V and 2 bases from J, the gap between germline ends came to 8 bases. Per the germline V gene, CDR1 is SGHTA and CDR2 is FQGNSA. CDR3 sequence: CASSLAGAPYEQYF. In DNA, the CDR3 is TGTGCCAGCAGCTTAGCGGGGGCCCCCTACGAGCAGTACTTC.

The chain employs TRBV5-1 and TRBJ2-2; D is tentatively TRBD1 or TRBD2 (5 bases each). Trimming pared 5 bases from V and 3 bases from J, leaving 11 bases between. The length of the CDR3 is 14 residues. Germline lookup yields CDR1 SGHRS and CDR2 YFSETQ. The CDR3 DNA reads TGCGCCAGCAGTCCGGGGCCCCACACCGGGGAGCTGTTTTTT. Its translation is CASSPGPHTGELFF.

In DNA form, the CDR3 reads TGTGCCAGCAGCGTTTCCCTTTCTAGCGGGAGTTTTACCGCGAGCTCCTACAATGAGCAGTACTTC. Translation: CASSVSLSSGSFTASSYNEQYF. The chain has TRBV9 and TRBJ2-1, with 10 bases aligning to TRBD2. The last part of the DNA fits TRBJ2-7 better; the J call may be wrong. The CDR3 loop spans 22 amino acids. Per germline, CDR1 SGDLS and CDR2 YYNGEE.

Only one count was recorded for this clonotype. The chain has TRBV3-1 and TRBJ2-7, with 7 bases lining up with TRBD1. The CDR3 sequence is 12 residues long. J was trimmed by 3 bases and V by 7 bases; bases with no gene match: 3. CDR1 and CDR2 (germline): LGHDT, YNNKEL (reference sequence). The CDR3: CASNHRGYEQYF. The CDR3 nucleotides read TGTGCCAGCAACCACAGGGGCTACGAGCAGTACTTC.

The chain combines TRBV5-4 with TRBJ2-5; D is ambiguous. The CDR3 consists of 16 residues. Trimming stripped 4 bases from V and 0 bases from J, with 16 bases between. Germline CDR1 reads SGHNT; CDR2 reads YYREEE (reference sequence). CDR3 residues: CASSRPESANQETQYF. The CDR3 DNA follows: TGTGCCAGCAGCCGGCCGGAGAGCGCCAACCAAGAGACCCAGTACTTC.

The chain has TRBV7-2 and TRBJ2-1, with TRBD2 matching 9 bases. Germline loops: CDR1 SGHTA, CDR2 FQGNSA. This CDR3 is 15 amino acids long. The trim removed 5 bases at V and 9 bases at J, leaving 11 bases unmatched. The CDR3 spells CASSPDRAGGAEQFF. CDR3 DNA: TGTGCCAGCAGCCCTGATCGGGCGGGAGGGGCTGAGCAGTTCTTC.

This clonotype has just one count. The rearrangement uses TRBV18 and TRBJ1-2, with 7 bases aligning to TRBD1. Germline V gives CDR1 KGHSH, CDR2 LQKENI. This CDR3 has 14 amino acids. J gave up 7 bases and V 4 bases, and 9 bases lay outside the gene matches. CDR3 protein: CASSQDRNVLGYTF. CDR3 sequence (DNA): TGTGCCAGCTCACAGGACAGGAACGTTCTTGGCTACACCTTC.

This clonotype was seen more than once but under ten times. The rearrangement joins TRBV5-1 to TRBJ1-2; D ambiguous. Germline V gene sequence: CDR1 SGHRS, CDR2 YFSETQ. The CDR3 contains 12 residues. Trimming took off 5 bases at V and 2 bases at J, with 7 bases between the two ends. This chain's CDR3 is CASSDQNYGYTF. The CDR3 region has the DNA TGCGCCAGCAGTGACCAGAACTATGGCTACACCTTC.

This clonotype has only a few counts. The CDR3 region is CASSGRAYNEQFF. The CDR3 DNA reads TGTGCCAGCAGCGGACGGGCCTACAATGAGCAGTTCTTC. V usage is TRBV12-3 or TRBV12-4 and J usage is TRBJ2-1; D ambiguous. The CDR3 is 13 residues long. V was cut by 6 bases and J by 2 bases, with 8 bases left in between.

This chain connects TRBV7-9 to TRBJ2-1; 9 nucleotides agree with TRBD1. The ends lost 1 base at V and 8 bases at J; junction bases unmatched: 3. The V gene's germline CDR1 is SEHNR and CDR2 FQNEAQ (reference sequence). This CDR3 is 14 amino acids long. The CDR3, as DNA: TGTGCCAGCAGCTTAGGGGACAGGGTTGATGAGCAGTTCTTC. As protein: CASSLGDRVDEQFF. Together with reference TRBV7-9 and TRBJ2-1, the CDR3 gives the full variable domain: DTGVSQNPRHKITKRGQNVTFRCDPISEHNRLYWYRQTLGQGPEFLTYFQNEAQLEKSRLLSDRFSAERPKGSFSTLEIQRTEQGDSAMYLCASSLGDRVDEQFFGPGTRLTVL.

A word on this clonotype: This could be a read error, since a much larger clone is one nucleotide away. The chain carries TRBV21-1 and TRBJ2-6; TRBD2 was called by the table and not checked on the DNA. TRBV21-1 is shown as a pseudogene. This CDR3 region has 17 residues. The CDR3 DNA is TGTGCCAGCAGCAAAGCTCGCGGGGACTTCACAGCCAACGTCCTGACTTTC. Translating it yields CASSKARGDFTANVLTF.

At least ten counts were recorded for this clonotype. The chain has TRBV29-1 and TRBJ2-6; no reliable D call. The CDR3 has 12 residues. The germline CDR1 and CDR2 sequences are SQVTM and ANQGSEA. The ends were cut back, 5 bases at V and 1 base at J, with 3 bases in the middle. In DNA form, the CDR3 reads TGCAGCGTTAGGTCTGGGGCCAACGTCCTGACTTTC. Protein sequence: CSVRSGANVLTF.

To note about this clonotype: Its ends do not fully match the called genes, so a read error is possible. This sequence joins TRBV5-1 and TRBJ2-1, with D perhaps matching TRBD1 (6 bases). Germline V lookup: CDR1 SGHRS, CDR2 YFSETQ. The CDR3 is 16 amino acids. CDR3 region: CASSLPQGFTYNELFF. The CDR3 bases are TGCGCCAGCAGCTTGCCACAGGGCTTTACGTACAATGAGCTGTTCTTC.

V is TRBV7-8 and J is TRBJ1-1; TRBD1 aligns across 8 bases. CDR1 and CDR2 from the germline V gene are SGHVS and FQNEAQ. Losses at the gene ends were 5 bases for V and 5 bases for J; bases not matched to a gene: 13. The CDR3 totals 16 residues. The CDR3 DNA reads TGTGCCAGCAGCCCAGGGGGCGGGAACCCGAGGACTGAAGCTTTCTTT. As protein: CASSPGGGNPRTEAFF.

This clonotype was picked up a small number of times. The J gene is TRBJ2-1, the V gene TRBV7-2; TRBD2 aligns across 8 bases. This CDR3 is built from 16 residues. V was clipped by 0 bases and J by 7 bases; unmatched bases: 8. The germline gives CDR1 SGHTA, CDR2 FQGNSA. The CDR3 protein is CASSLAAGVGLNEQFF. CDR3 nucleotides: TGTGCCAGCAGCTTAGCAGCGGGAGTGGGGCTGAATGAGCAGTTCTTC.

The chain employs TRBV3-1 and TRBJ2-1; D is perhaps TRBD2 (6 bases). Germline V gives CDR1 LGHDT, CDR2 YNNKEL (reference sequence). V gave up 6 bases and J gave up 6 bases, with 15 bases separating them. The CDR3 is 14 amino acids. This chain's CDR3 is CASSTGALGNEQFF. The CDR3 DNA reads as TGTGCCAGCAGTACGGGAGCCTTAGGCAATGAGCAGTTCTTC.

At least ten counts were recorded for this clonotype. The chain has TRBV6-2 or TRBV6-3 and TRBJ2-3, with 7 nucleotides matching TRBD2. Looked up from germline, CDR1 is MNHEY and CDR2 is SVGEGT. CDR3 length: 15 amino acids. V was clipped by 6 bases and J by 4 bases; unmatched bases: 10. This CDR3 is CASSDPLAAPDTQYF. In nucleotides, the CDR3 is TGTGCCAGCAGCGACCCCCTAGCGGCCCCAGATACGCAGTATTTT.